This T cell receptor beta chain stems from a study of shared clonotypes between healthy human individuals. General observations from the study: Across a handful of donors, naive CD4 shared roughly 5%, naive CD8 around 3.8%, memory CD4 2% to 2.5%, memory CD8 under 0.5%.

A CD45RA-negative memory subset and a CD45RA+ naive subset were separated from the CD4+ cells. At a deep level, the assay was run. Each subset's genomic DNA was split evenly across several immunoSEQ plates. Assay used: immunoSEQ multiplex PCR; TCRdb lists only in-frame clones, some missing. The data contain hundreds of thousands of clones, 73% of them singletons. Trimming pared 4 bases from V and 1 base from J, leaving 11 bases between. The CDR3 sequence is 15 residues long. Per germline, CDR1 SGHKS and CDR2 YYEKEE (reference sequence). With respect to this clone: The antigen is unknown.

The chain joins TRBV5-5 to TRBJ2-2, with TRBD1 as a possible D gene (5 bases). The specimen was memory CD4+ T cells sorted from blood. Noted subset: CD45RA-negative fraction. This sequence was found in a young woman in good health. The CDR3 reads CASSNTGQNTGELFF. CDR3 in DNA: TGTGCCAGCAGCAACACCGGACAGAACACCGGGGAGCTGTTTTTT. Full variable domain (rest looked up from reference TRBV5-5 and TRBJ2-2): DAGVTQSPTHLIKTRGQQVTLRCSPISGHKSVSWYQQVLGQGPQFIFQYYEKEERGRGNFPDRFSARQFPNYSSELNVNALLLGDSALYLCASSNTGQNTGELFFGEGSRLTVL.